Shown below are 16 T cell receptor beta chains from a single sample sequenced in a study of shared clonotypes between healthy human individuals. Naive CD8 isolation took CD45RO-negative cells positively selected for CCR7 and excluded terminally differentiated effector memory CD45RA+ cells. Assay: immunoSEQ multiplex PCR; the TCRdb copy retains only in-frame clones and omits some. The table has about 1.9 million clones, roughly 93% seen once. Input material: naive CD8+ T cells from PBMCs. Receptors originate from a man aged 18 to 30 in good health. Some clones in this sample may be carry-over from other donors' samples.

The CDR3 spells CASAPWQLNEKLFF. DNA for the CDR3: TGTGCCAGCGCCCCGTGGCAGCTTAATGAAAAACTGTTTTTT. The V and J genes are TRBV27 and TRBJ1-4; D call uncertain. In germline, CDR1 is MNHEY, CDR2 SMNVEV (reference sequence). The V and J ends lost 8 bases and 4 bases respectively, with 14 bases between them. CDR3 length: 14 residues.

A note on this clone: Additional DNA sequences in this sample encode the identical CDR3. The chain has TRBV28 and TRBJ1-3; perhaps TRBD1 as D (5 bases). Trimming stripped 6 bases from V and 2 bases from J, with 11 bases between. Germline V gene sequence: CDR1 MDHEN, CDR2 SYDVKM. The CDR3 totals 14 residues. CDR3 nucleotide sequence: TGTGCCAGCAGATATAGGGGTGCTGGAAACACCATATATTTT. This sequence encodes CASRYRGAGNTIYF.

The CDR3 coding sequence is TGTGCCAGCAGCACCAGACACAGGGACGGGGAGCTGTTTTTT. Its protein is CASSTRHRDGELFF. The rearrangement joins TRBV7-3 to TRBJ2-2, with D tentatively TRBD1 (6 bases). Germline V gives CDR1 SGHTA, CDR2 FQGTGA. The CDR3 totals 14 residues. The V gene lost 5 bases and the J gene lost 7 bases, with 14 bases spanning the gap. The full variable domain, completed using reference TRBV7-3 and TRBJ2-2, is GAGVSQTPSNKVTEKGKYVELRCDPISGHTALYWYRQSLGQGPEFLIYFQGTGAADDSGLPNDRFFAVRPEGSVSTLKIQRTERGDSAVYLCASSTRHRDGELFFGEGSRLTVL.

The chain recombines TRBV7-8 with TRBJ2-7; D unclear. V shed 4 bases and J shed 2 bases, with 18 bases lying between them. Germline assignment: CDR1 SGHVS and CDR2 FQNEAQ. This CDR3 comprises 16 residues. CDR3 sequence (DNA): TGTGCCAGCAGCTCCTCCGTTGTGGGCCCACCCTACGAGCAGTACTTC. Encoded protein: CASSSSVVGPPYEQYF. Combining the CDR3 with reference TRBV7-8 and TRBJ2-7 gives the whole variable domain GAGVSQSPRYKVAKRGQDVALRCDPISGHVSLFWYQQALGQGPEFLTYFQNEAQLDKSGLPSDRFFAERPEGSVSTLKIQRTQQEDSAVYLCASSSSVVGPPYEQYFGPGTRLTVT.

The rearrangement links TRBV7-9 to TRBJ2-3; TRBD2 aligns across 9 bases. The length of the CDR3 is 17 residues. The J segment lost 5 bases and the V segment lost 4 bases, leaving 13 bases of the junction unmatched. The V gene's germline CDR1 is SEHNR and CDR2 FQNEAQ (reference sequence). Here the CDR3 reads CASSSGSEREVKDTQYF. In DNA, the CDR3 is TGTGCCAGCAGCTCTGGAAGTGAGCGGGAGGTTAAAGATACGCAGTATTTT.

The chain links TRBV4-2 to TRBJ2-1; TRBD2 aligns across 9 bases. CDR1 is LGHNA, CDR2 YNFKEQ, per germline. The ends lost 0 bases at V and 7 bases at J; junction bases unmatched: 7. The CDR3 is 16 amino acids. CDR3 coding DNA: TGTGCCAGCAGCCAAGATGGCGGGAGGGCCGGGAATGAGCAGTTCTTC. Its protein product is CASSQDGGRAGNEQFF.

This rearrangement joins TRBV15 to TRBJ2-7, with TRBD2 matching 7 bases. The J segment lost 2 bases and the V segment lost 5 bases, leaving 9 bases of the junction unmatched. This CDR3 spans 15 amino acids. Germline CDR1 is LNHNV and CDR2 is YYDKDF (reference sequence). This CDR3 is CATSSRLAATYEQYF. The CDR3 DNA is TGTGCCACCAGCTCTCGGCTAGCGGCCACCTACGAGCAGTACTTC.

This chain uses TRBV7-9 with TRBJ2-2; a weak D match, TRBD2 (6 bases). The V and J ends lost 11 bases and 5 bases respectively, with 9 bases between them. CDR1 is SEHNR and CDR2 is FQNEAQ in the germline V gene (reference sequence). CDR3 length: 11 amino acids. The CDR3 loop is CAHRGTGELFF. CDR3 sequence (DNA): TGTGCCCATCGGGGGACCGGGGAGCTGTTTTTT.

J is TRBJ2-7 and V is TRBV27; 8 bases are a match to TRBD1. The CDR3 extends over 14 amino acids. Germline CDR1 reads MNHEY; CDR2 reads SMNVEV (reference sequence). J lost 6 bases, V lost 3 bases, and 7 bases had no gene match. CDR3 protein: CASSFEGQGSEQYF. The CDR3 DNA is TGTGCCAGCAGTTTTGAAGGACAGGGCTCCGAGCAGTACTTC.

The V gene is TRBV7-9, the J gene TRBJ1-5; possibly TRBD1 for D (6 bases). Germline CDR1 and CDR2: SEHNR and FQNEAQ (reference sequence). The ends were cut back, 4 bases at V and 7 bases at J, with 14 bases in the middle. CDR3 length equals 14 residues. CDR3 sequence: CASSSGGARQPQHF. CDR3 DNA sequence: TGTGCCAGCAGCTCGGGGGGGGCAAGGCAGCCCCAGCATTTT.

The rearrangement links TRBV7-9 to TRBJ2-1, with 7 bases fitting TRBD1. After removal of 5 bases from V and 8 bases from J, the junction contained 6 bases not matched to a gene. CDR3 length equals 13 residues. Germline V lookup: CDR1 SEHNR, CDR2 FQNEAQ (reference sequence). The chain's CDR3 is CASSPTGFDEQFF. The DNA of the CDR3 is TGTGCCAGCAGCCCGACAGGGTTCGATGAGCAGTTCTTC. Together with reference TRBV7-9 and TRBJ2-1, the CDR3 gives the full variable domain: DTGVSQNPRHKITKRGQNVTFRCDPISEHNRLYWYRQTLGQGPEFLTYFQNEAQLEKSRLLSDRFSAERPKGSFSTLEIQRTEQGDSAMYLCASSPTGFDEQFFGPGTRLTVL.

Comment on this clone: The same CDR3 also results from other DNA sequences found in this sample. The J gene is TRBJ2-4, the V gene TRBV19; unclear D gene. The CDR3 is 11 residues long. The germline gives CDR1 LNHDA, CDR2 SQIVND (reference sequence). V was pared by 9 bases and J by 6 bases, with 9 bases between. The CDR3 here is CASSPGNIQYF. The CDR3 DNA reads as TGTGCCAGCTCCCCGGGAAACATTCAGTACTTC.

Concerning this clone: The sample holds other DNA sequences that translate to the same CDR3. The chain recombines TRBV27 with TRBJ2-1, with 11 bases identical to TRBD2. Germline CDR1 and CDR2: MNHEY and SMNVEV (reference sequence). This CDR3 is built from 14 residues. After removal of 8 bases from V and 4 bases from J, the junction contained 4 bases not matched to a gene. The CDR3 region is CASSLAGGYNEQFF. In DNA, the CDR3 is TGTGCCAGCTCCTTAGCGGGAGGGTACAATGAGCAGTTCTTC.

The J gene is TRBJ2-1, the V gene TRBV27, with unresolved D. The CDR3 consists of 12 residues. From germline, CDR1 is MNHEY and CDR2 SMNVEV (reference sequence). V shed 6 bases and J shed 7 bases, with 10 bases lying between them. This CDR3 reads CASSALGNEQFF. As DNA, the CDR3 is TGTGCCAGCAGCGCTCTCGGAAATGAGCAGTTCTTC.

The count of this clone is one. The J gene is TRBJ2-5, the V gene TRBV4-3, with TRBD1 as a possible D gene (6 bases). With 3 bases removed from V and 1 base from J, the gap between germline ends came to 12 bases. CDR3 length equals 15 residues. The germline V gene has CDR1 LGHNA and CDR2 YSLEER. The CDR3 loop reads CASSQGRDTQETQYF. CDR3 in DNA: TGCGCCAGCAGCCAGGGTCGGGACACCCAAGAGACCCAGTACTTC.

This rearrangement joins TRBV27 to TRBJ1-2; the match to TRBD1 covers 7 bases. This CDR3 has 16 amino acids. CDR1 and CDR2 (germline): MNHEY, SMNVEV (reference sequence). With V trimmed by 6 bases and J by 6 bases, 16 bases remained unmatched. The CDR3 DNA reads TGTGCCAGCAGCCCCAAACCTCCAGGGGGTGCGGATGGCTACACCTTC. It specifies CASSPKPPGGADGYTF.